In its sample, the clone carrying this T cell receptor beta chain was seen a few times. Profiling relied on immunoSEQ multiplex PCR, and the TCRdb table lists in-frame clones only, not all of them. In the table there are a few hundred thousand clones, 88% of which are singletons. There are 17 residues in the CDR3. CDR1 is SGHTA and CDR2 is FQGNSA in the germline V gene. After removal of 5 bases from V and 1 base from J, the junction contained 9 bases not matched to a gene. This sample is part of a study of blood T cell repertoires in COVID-19. V usage is TRBV7-2 and J usage is TRBJ2-2; 8 bases are a match to TRBD1. This TCR was recovered from a woman between 18 and 29 years old who had recovered from COVID-19. Material for sequencing was PBMCs or T cells enriched from blood (not recorded which). CDR3 coding DNA: TGTGCCAGCAGCGAACGGCTCGACAGGGGGAACACCGGGGAGCTGTTTTTT. Translation: CASSERLDRGNTGELFF.